This is a list of T cell receptor beta chains from one sample in a study of OX40 agonist ivuxolimab in advanced cancers. Sequenced by immunoSEQ multiplex PCR; TCRdb stores in-frame clones only, minus some. The table records some 25,000 clones, 88% of them present only once. Sequencing was performed on CD4+ or CD8+ T cells sorted from blood, taken in a trial of the OX40 agonist ivuxolimab. The source is an adult with an advanced solid tumor such as melanoma, head and neck, liver or kidney cancer. Each CDR3 is given with its conserved first and last residue. D genes are given only for firm matches. Expanded clones get a size class; other rows say once, few or many, or leave the size out.

TRBJ1-2,.,TRBV28,TRBD1,CASSSGQGIYGYTF,TGTGCCAGCAGTTCCGGACAGGGAATCTATGGCTACACCTTC
TRBJ2-2,few,TRBV6-5,.,CASSYGGPGTGELFF,TGTGCCAGCAGTTATGGGGGGCCGGGCACCGGGGAGCTGTTTTTT
TRBJ1-1,.,TRBV2,TRBD1,CASSNQQGANTEAFF,TGTGCCAGCAGTAACCAACAGGGGGCAAACACTGAAGCTTTCTTT
TRBJ2-7,.,TRBV11-2,TRBD2,CASSLDRVAGGYEQYF,TGTGCCAGCAGCTTAGATCGGGTAGCGGGAGGCTACGAGCAGTACTTC
TRBJ2-3,.,TRBV5-5,.,CASSSPRLGRDTQYF,TGTGCCAGCAGCTCCCCCCGACTGGGGAGAGATACGCAGTATTTT
TRBJ2-6,.,TRBV9,.,CASSVWDGSGANVLTF,TGTGCCAGCAGCGTATGGGATGGCTCTGGGGCCAACGTCCTGACTTTC
TRBJ2-7,once,TRBV10-3,.,CAIRTKQGFDEQYF,TGTGCCATCAGAACCAAGCAGGGTTTCGACGAGCAGTACTTC
TRBJ1-1,few,TRBV30,TRBD1,CALRRGGSPEAFF,TGTGCCCTACGCCGAGGGGGCTCTCCTGAAGCTTTCTTT
TRBJ2-7,.,TRBV9,.,CARGGMGEQYF,TGTGCCCGAGGGGGTATGGGGGAGCAGTACTTC
TRBJ2-7,.,TRBV7-3,TRBD1,CASSLWTGYEQYF,TGTGCCAGCAGCCTTTGGACAGGCTACGAGCAGTACTTC
TRBJ1-1,.,TRBV2,.,CATRQLSYTEAFF,TGTGCCACCCGTCAATTGTCCTACACTGAAGCTTTCTTT
TRBJ1-5,.,TRBV18,TRBD1,CASSPSSQGAGQPQHF,TGTGCCAGCTCACCATCTAGCCAGGGGGCGGGACAGCCCCAGCATTTT
TRBJ2-2,once,TRBV29-1,TRBD2,CSVRTRNPGELFF,TGCAGCGTTAGGACTAGGAACCCCGGGGAGCTGTTTTTT
TRBJ2-1,once,TRBV5-1,TRBD1,CASSFKPGTGDNEQFF,TGCGCCAGCAGCTTCAAACCCGGGACAGGGGATAATGAGCAGTTCTTC
TRBJ2-7,.,TRBV10-3,TRBD2,CAISHTSGSEDEQYF,TGTGCCATCAGTCACACTAGCGGGAGTGAGGACGAGCAGTACTTC
TRBJ1-1,.,TRBV7-9,.,CASSLGANTEAFF,TGTGCCAGCAGCTTAGGGGCGAACACTGAAGCTTTCTTT
TRBJ2-1,.,TRBV7-9,.,CASSPDYNEQFF,TGTGCCAGCAGCCCGGACTACAATGAGCAGTTCTTC
TRBJ2-7,.,TRBV9,.,CASSVEGLRDREQYF,TGTGCCAGCAGCGTAGAGGGACTTCGGGATCGCGAGCAGTACTTC